These T cell receptor beta chains were read from a single sample in a study of CD8+CD57+ T cells in acquired aplastic anemia. Via MiXCR, TCRdb re-called the reads, giving one row per CDR3 protein. Of about 210,000 distinct CDR3 sequences in the sample, over 55% were seen once. Sample: sorted CD4+, CD8+, or CD8+CD57+ T cells (not recorded which) from PBMCs. The receptors were sampled from a human donor in good health. Both conserved end residues are part of each CDR3. D genes are given only for firm matches.

v_gene	d_gene	j_gene	CDR3aa
TRBV7-9	NA	TRBJ2-2	CASSFPGTENTGELFF
TRBV14	NA	TRBJ2-7	CASSDGPSYEQYF
TRBV20-1	NA	TRBJ1-1	CSARGIGLSVGGLNTEAFF
TRBV15	TRBD1	TRBJ2-7	CATSRAGQAYEQYF
TRBV6-6	NA	TRBJ2-7	CASSYGTDEYEQYF
TRBV28	TRBD2	TRBJ2-7	CASSWTGGGASEQYF
TRBV20-1	TRBD2	TRBJ2-5	CSAPGLAGGETQYF
TRBV7-9	TRBD2	TRBJ2-5	CASSTISGREETQYF
TRBV6-5	NA	TRBJ2-7	CASSYQSSPFYEQYF
TRBV7-9	NA	TRBJ2-7	CASSFGQDGRLEYEQYF
TRBV7-3	TRBD2	TRBJ2-1	CASSVGTSGVRAPEQFF
TRBV6-4	NA	TRBJ2-2	CASRGGRESLNTGELFF
TRBV24-1	NA	TRBJ1-2	CATSGSTENYGYTF
TRBV7-2	NA	TRBJ2-1	CASSLRVSRRLPIFYNEQFF
TRBV7-9	NA	TRBJ2-4	CASSPRGPKNIQYF
TRBV20-1	NA	TRBJ1-6	CSASEGEGSPLHF
TRBV28	TRBD1	TRBJ2-7	CASSYGTGAYEQYF
TRBV29-1	NA	TRBJ2-5	CSVEESWRQYF
TRBV7-3	NA	TRBJ1-3	CASSLGPGLSGNTIYF
TRBV12-3/TRBV12-4	NA	TRBJ2-1	CASSLVGDEQFF
TRBV29-1	TRBD2	TRBJ2-5	CSVEREGVTAQYF
TRBV7-2	TRBD2	TRBJ2-3	CASSPNGRGGSDTQYF
TRBV20-1	TRBD2	TRBJ2-1	CSAKRTSGGNEQFF
TRBV4-3	NA	TRBJ2-3	CASSPSLGLEVDTQYF
TRBV19	NA	TRBJ2-7	CASSIGETAYEQYF
TRBV7-8	TRBD1	TRBJ1-4	CASSGWGQKLPGVEKLFF
TRBV12-3/TRBV12-4	NA	TRBJ1-1	CASSKTEMNTEAFF